This T cell receptor beta chain comes out of a study of multiple sclerosis patients with progressive multifocal leukoencephalopathy. Notes on the study in general: Whether JC virus or general immunocompromise explains the findings remained unclear.

In regard to this clone: Antigen unknown.

Trimming left V 3 bases short and J 5 bases short, with 5 bases between. The CDR3 totals 12 residues. CDR1 and CDR2 from the germline V gene are LNHNV and YYDKDF (reference sequence). Every PCR reaction included synthetic inline CDR3 controls for all V-J pairings. This table comes from immunoSEQ multiplex PCR, and its TCRdb copy is limited to in-frame clones, with some not included. The sample yields 25,000 to 35,000 clones, 88% seen once. Time point specified: before natalizumab initiation. Sequences were obtained from PBMCs. The genes are TRBV15 and TRBJ2-4, with a possible D match to TRBD2 (5 bases). The TCR originated in a human donor with multiple sclerosis. CDR3 nucleotides: TGTGCCACCAGCAGGGGAGAAAACATTCAGTACTTC. Amino acid sequence: CATSRGENIQYF. Combining the CDR3 with reference TRBV15 and TRBJ2-4 gives the whole variable domain DAMVIQNPRYQVTQFGKPVTLSCSQTLNHNVMYWYQQKSSQAPKLLFHYYDKDFNNEADTPDNFQSRRPNTSFCFLDIRSPGLGDTAMYLCATSRGENIQYFGAGTRLSVL.